These 9 T cell receptor beta chains share one sample of origin, sequenced in a study of blood T cells in healthy people across ages. A second PCR of about 7 to 12 cycles used a sample-barcoded 5' primer and a J-beta primer mix. TCRdb reanalysed the 5' RACE reads using MiXCR and keeps one entry per CDR3 protein. The sample has 1.5 million to 2 million distinct CDR3 sequences, about 32% seen once. The specimen sequenced was blood. The origin of the receptors is a woman in her twenties or thirties in good health.

This chain joins TRBV7-9 and TRBJ2-6; maybe TRBD2 (5 bases). The CDR3 contains 17 residues. Trimming left V 5 bases short and J 0 bases short, with 14 bases between. The germline gives CDR1 SEHNR, CDR2 FQNEAQ (reference sequence). CDR3 nucleotides: TGTGCCAGCAGCCCCAGGTGGGAGACCTCTGGGGCCAACGTCCTGACTTTC. It specifies CASSPRWETSGANVLTF. Variable domain in full (rest from reference TRBV7-9 and TRBJ2-6): DTGVSQNPRHKITKRGQNVTFRCDPISEHNRLYWYRQTLGQGPEFLTYFQNEAQLEKSRLLSDRFSAERPKGSFSTLEIQRTEQGDSAMYLCASSPRWETSGANVLTFGAGSRLTVL.

Only a few counts were recorded for this clonotype. V is TRBV20-1 and J is TRBJ1-4; D unresolved. Trimming removed 6 bases from V and 8 bases from J, with 13 bases in between. Germline CDR1 is DFQATT and CDR2 is SNEGSKA (reference sequence). The CDR3 totals 12 residues. The CDR3 spells CSAPTRGEKLFF. In DNA form, the CDR3 reads TGCAGTGCCCCTACCCGCGGCGAAAAACTGTTTTTT.

This clonotype occurred many times. This chain links TRBV6-6 with TRBJ2-5, with D perhaps being TRBD1 or TRBD2 (5 bases each). V lost 5 bases, J lost 2 bases, and 12 bases lay in between. In germline, CDR1 is MNHNY, CDR2 SVGAGI (reference sequence). The CDR3 totals 14 residues. In nucleotides, the CDR3 is TGTGCCAGCAGTGCCCCGGGACCTCAAGAGACCCAGTACTTC. Protein: CASSAPGPQETQYF.

This rearrangement joins TRBV20-1 to TRBJ2-3; 7 nucleotides line up with TRBD1. The germline V gene encodes CDR1 DFQATT and CDR2 SNEGSKA (reference sequence). This CDR3 is built from 14 residues. Germline trimming cut 6 bases from V and 0 bases from J; bases unmatched to any gene: 6. CDR3 amino acids: CSASGQLSTDTQYF. The CDR3 nucleotides read TGCAGTGCCTCGGGACAGTTAAGCACAGATACGCAGTATTTT.

This clonotype was seen a handful of times. This rearrangement joins TRBV9 to TRBJ2-5; TRBD2 matches at 8 bases. The CDR3 consists of 15 residues. The ends lost 4 bases at V and 5 bases at J; junction bases unmatched: 10. Germline V gives CDR1 SGDLS, CDR2 YYNGEE. For the CDR3, the DNA is TGTGCCAGCAGCACCGGGACTAGGGGAGGGGAGACCCAGTACTTC. Residues: CASSTGTRGGETQYF.

In this sample, this clonotype turned up many times. The CDR3 region is CATSRDPLAGGPGRQETQYF. The CDR3 nucleotides are TGTGCCACCAGCAGAGATCCTCTAGCGGGAGGGCCGGGGAGACAAGAGACCCAGTACTTC. This chain links TRBV15 with TRBJ2-5; 12 bases match TRBD2. This CDR3 contains 20 residues. CDR1 LNHNV and CDR2 YYDKDF come from the germline V gene (reference sequence). The J segment lost 2 bases and the V segment lost 0 bases, leaving 13 bases of the junction unmatched.

CDR3 bases: TGCGCCAGCAGCTCCCGGGGACTAACGGGAGATACGCAGTATTTT. It translates to CASSSRGLTGDTQYF. The chain couples TRBV5-1 to TRBJ2-3, with 7 nucleotides matching TRBD2. Germline loops: CDR1 SGHRS, CDR2 YFSETQ. CDR3 length: 15 amino acids. The V gene end was trimmed by 3 bases and the J gene end by 5 bases; junction bases not matched to a gene: 9. Full variable domain (outside the CDR3, taken from reference TRBV5-1 and TRBJ2-3): KAGVTQTPRYLIKTRGQQVTLSCSPISGHRSVSWYQQTPGQGLQFLFEYFSETQRNKGNFPGRFSGRQFSNSRSEMNVSTLELGDSALYLCASSSRGLTGDTQYFGPGTRLTVL.

The chain couples TRBV5-5 to TRBJ2-2; no clear D gene. The CDR3 sequence is 15 residues long. V lost 4 bases and J 5 bases, leaving 15 bases between the germline ends. The germline CDR1 and CDR2 sequences are SGHKS and YYEKEE (reference sequence). The CDR3 DNA reads as TGTGCCAGCAGCCCCCCGGGTGGTGAGACCGGGGAGCTGTTTTTT. This encodes CASSPPGGETGELFF.

This clonotype turned up a few times. The V gene is TRBV7-6, the J gene TRBJ1-6; 10 bases fit TRBD1. This CDR3 spans 16 amino acids. V shed 8 bases and J 9 bases; nucleotides not matched to a gene: 13. Germline lookup yields CDR1 SGHVS and CDR2 FNYEAQ. The CDR3, as DNA: TGTGCCAGCGGCACAATGACAGGGGGCACGGGTTCACCCCTCCACTTT. This translates into CASGTMTGGTGSPLHF.